This TCR beta chain was captured in a study of cytomegalovirus exposure and HLA in healthy donors. The PCR ran on 60 Vbeta and 13 Jbeta primers. Assay used: immunoSEQ multiplex PCR; TCRdb lists only in-frame clones, some missing. This table has about 120,000 clones, roughly 80% appearing once. For this clone: Its antigen is as yet unknown.

Study results and caveats: Reports described diagnosis of cytomegalovirus status by the classifier as highly specific and sensitive. V- and J-gene trimming of TCR beta was linked (in a later analysis) to a missense DCLRE1C variant.

At sampling all donors were nominally healthy, likely with unrecorded immune exposures. This TCR was recovered from a man between 18 and 35 years old in good health and CMV-seropositive. The sequencing sample was made of PBMCs.

Here the CDR3 reads CATSRVDRGYPIQFF. Written as DNA, the CDR3 is TGTGCCACCAGCAGAGTAGACAGGGGGTATCCTATTCAGTTCTTC. The chain is built from TRBV15 and TRBJ2-1; the match to TRBD1 covers 9 bases. This CDR3 has 15 residues. Per the germline V gene, CDR1 is LNHNV and CDR2 is YYDKDF (reference sequence). The junction had 11 bases not matched to a gene; V was cut back by 1 base and J by 13 bases.